Below are 20 T cell receptor beta chains sequenced from a single sample in a study of T-cell memory formation after mild COVID-19. TCRdb re-derived calls from the 5' RACE reads in MiXCR, one entry per CDR3 protein. The table shows a few hundred thousand distinct CDR3 sequences, with roughly a fifth occurring only once. The sequenced sample consisted of PBMCs or a T cell subset sorted from them (not recorded which). These receptors all stem from an adult woman who had mild COVID-19 (a few samples of this study predate the infection). Cell type and time point are not known.

In its sample, this clonotype was seen a few times. The gene calls are TRBV7-9 and TRBJ2-3; 13 nucleotides line up with TRBD2. V lost 0 bases, J lost 2 bases, and 8 bases stayed unmatched. This CDR3 is 19 amino acids long. The germline CDR1 and CDR2 sequences are SEHNR and FQNEAQ (reference sequence). The CDR3 DNA follows: TGTGCCAGCAGCTTAGCGCCACTAGCGGGAGGGCCCAACACAGATACGCAGTATTTT. Amino acid sequence: CASSLAPLAGGPNTDTQYF.

The chain links TRBV7-8 to TRBJ2-7; no definite D call. CDR1 and CDR2 (germline): SGHVS, FQNEAQ. The CDR3 covers 12 residues. V lost 5 bases to trimming and J lost 1 base, with 6 bases between them. The chain's CDR3 is CASSNPSYEQYF. In DNA, the CDR3 is TGTGCCAGCAGCAACCCGTCCTACGAGCAGTACTTC.

The chain couples TRBV15 to TRBJ1-2, with D unclear. The length of the CDR3 is 17 residues. The ends were cut back, 6 bases at V and 2 bases at J, with 22 bases in the middle. In germline, CDR1 is LNHNV, CDR2 YYDKDF (reference sequence). This CDR3 reads CATRKGGLFDGNYGYTF. As DNA, the CDR3 is TGTGCCACCAGGAAGGGCGGCCTCTTTGACGGAAACTATGGCTACACCTTC.

This clonotype was counted only a few times. This chain joins TRBV12-3 or TRBV12-4 and TRBJ2-4; D call uncertain. The CDR3 has 16 amino acids. Trimming pared 6 bases from V and 1 base from J, leaving 16 bases between. The CDR3 sequence: CASSHVSGGAKNIQYF. The CDR3 region has the DNA TGTGCCAGCAGCCACGTTTCGGGTGGTGCCAAAAACATTCAGTACTTC.

This clonotype was seen more than once but under ten times. J is TRBJ2-1 and V is TRBV24-1; TRBD2 agrees at 7 bases. Germline CDR1 KGHDR, CDR2 SFDVKD. Germline trimming cut 3 bases from V and 0 bases from J; bases unmatched to any gene: 7. The CDR3 has 17 residues. The CDR3 nucleotides are TGTGCCACCAGTGATGCCCTCGGGGGGAGCTCCTACAATGAGCAGTTCTTC. Its protein is CATSDALGGSSYNEQFF.

This clonotype was counted many times. The rearrangement uses TRBV7-3 and TRBJ2-5; no reliable D call. The CDR3 runs to 13 residues. V lost 5 bases to trimming and J lost 7 bases, with 14 bases between them. Germline CDR1 and CDR2: SGHTA and FQGTGA. CDR3 bases: TGTGCCAGCAGCGAGCCCCCCCCGGGGACCCAGTACTTC. Its translation is CASSEPPPGTQYF.

V and J are TRBV20-1 and TRBJ1-2; no definite D call. The germline V and J ends were trimmed by 3 bases and 8 bases, with 13 bases remaining between them. Germline CDR1 DFQATT, CDR2 SNEGSKA (reference sequence). The CDR3 runs to 12 residues. CDR3 protein: CSASPPRGGYTF. CDR3 DNA sequence: TGCAGTGCTAGCCCGCCGAGAGGCGGCTACACCTTC.

This clonotype was counted a few times. The J gene is TRBJ1-5, the V gene TRBV6-2 or TRBV6-3; no clear D gene. Germline CDR1 and CDR2: MNHEY and SVGEGT. The CDR3 length is 15 residues. The V and J ends lost 6 bases and 5 bases respectively, with 17 bases between them. CDR3 sequence: CASRAGPKGYQPQHF. Written as DNA, the CDR3 is TGTGCCAGCAGGGCCGGGCCAAAGGGCTATCAGCCCCAGCATTTT.

Of note for this clonotype: One end of the junction fails to match germline, which may point to a read error. The V gene is TRBV20-1, the J gene TRBJ2-5; 10 bases line up with TRBD2. This CDR3 region has 16 residues. The germline gives CDR1 DFQATT, CDR2 SNEGSKA (reference sequence). In DNA, the CDR3 is TGCAGTGATAGAGATTCTAGCGGGAGAGTCGGGGAGACCCAGTACTTC. Its protein is CSDRDSSGRVGETQYF.

J is TRBJ1-1 and V is TRBV5-1, with a possible D match to TRBD1 (6 bases). This CDR3 is built from 16 residues. Trimming stripped 0 bases from V and 3 bases from J, with 15 bases between. CDR1 is SGHRS and CDR2 is YFSETQ in the germline V gene. The CDR3 loop is CASSLAGAGVYTEAFF. For the CDR3, the DNA is TGCGCCAGCAGCTTGGCAGGGGCTGGTGTGTACACTGAAGCTTTCTTT.

V is TRBV7-2 and J is TRBJ2-1; TRBD2 matches 9 bases. This CDR3 has 16 residues. Germline V CDR1 and CDR2: SGHTA, FQGNSA. Losses at the gene ends were 0 bases for V and 3 bases for J; bases not matched to a gene: 3. DNA for the CDR3: TGTGCCAGCAGCTTAGCCGGCGGGAGGGTCTACAATGAGCAGTTCTTC. Protein: CASSLAGGRVYNEQFF.

This clonotype appeared once. This chain links TRBV6-1 with TRBJ2-2, with D possibly TRBD2 on 5 matching bases. The CDR3 totals 16 residues. Germline V gene data show CDR1 as MNHNS and CDR2 as SASEGT. The V end lost 5 bases, the J end lost 7 bases, and 20 bases lay between the germline ends. This CDR3 reads CASSNLPEREGGELFF. Written as DNA, the CDR3 is TGTGCCAGCAGTAATCTTCCAGAACGCGAGGGCGGGGAGCTGTTTTTT.

This clonotype was counted at least ten times. This chain links TRBV12-3 or TRBV12-4 with TRBJ2-7; weak D call: TRBD1 (5 bases). The CDR3 runs 14 residues. Deletions cut 4 bases from V and 7 bases from J, with 17 bases between. CDR3 amino acids: CASSSAGSFEEQYF. Written as DNA, the CDR3 is TGTGCCAGCAGTTCTGCAGGGTCCTTTGAGGAGCAGTACTTC.

The chain recombines TRBV14 with TRBJ1-6, with D hard to call. The CDR3 is 12 residues long. Germline CDR1 and CDR2: SGHDN and FVKESK. Trimming shortened V by 1 base and J by 10 bases, and 5 bases separated the two germline ends. CDR3 DNA sequence: TGTGCCAGCAGCCAAGTTAGATCACCCCTCCACTTT. It translates to CASSQVRSPLHF.

The chain's CDR3 is CASSQAPNDEQFF. In DNA, the CDR3 is TGTGCCAGCAGCCAAGCCCCGAACGATGAGCAGTTCTTC. The chain recombines TRBV4-2 with TRBJ2-1; no clear D. The CDR3 runs to 13 residues. Trimming took 1 base from V and 8 from J, leaving 9 bases between them. Germline values: CDR1 LGHNA, CDR2 YNFKEQ.

This clonotype was found a few times. The chain combines TRBV20-1 with TRBJ1-4; TRBD1 aligns across 7 bases. Germline V CDR1 and CDR2: DFQATT, SNEGSKA (reference sequence). V lost 3 bases, J lost 8 bases, and 3 bases stayed unmatched. This CDR3 spans 12 amino acids. The CDR3 is CSASKGGEKLFF. As DNA, the CDR3 is TGCAGTGCTAGTAAAGGGGGCGAAAAACTGTTTTTT.

The V and J genes are TRBV13 and TRBJ2-1; possibly TRBD1 for D (6 bases). CDR3 length equals 16 residues. V dropped 4 bases and J dropped 5 bases, with 18 bases sitting between them. In germline, CDR1 is PRHDT, CDR2 FYEKMQ (reference sequence). The CDR3 region has the DNA TGTGCCAGCAGCTCTCAGTGGGCAGAGGGGGACAATGAGCAGTTCTTC. This gives the protein CASSSQWAEGDNEQFF. Combining the CDR3 with reference TRBV13 and TRBJ2-1 gives the whole variable domain AAGVIQSPRHLIKEKRETATLKCYPIPRHDTVYWYQQGPGQDPQFLISFYEKMQSDKGSIPDRFSAQQFSDYHSELNMSSLELGDSALYFCASSSQWAEGDNEQFFGPGTRLTVL.

A few counts support this clonotype. The chain joins TRBV7-2 to TRBJ2-4; D remains ambiguous. Trimming left V 1 base short and J 7 bases short, with 8 bases between. The germline gives CDR1 SGHTA, CDR2 FQGNSA. This CDR3 spans 13 amino acids. CDR3 bases: TGTGCCAGCAGCTTAGGAAGAGCGAACATTCAGTACTTC. This gives the protein CASSLGRANIQYF.

The V and J genes are TRBV6-2 or TRBV6-3 and TRBJ1-1; TRBD1 matches 8 bases. Germline CDR1 reads MNHEY; CDR2 reads SVGEGT. The CDR3 covers 17 residues. The trim removed 6 bases at V and 4 bases at J, leaving 16 bases unmatched. The CDR3 sequence is CASRRPPSTGEGTEAFF. The CDR3 nucleotides are TGTGCCAGCAGACGACCCCCATCGACAGGGGAGGGCACTGAAGCTTTCTTT.

The table lists this clonotype with a few counts. The V call is TRBV4-1, the J call TRBJ2-3, with 11 bases aligning to TRBD1. CDR1 and CDR2 from the germline V gene are MGHRA and YSYEKL. The CDR3 has 15 residues. V gave up 3 bases and J gave up 5 bases; unmatched junction bases: 4. DNA of the CDR3: TGCGCCAGCAGCCACGGACAGGGGGCGCAAGATACGCAGTATTTT. This encodes CASSHGQGAQDTQYF.